This T cell receptor (beta chain) was sequenced in a study of blood T cell repertoires in COVID-19. CDR3 length equals 13 residues. Between the trimmed V and J ends, which lost 6 bases and 0 bases, there was a span of 8 bases. The germline V gene encodes CDR1 SNHLY and CDR2 FYNNEI. Methods used by the authors: Reference gene primer amplification gave nucleated cell count estimates. TCRdb keeps only in-frame clones here, not all; method: immunoSEQ multiplex PCR. V and J calls and clone size come straight from that table; D and trimming were deduced from the DNA. The table includes fewer than 450,000 clones, about 88% detected once. Recruitment covered about 26 US areas and drew participants whose ages spanned roughly 18 to 100 years. Symptom resolution, clearance, or two negative PCRs marked the recovered donors of Cohort 3.

The sample consisted of PBMCs or T cells enriched from blood (not recorded which). This receptor was obtained from a woman aged 18 to 35 who had recovered from COVID-19. V and J are TRBV2 and TRBJ1-1, with a weak D call TRBD1 (5 bases). CDR3 sequence (DNA): TGTGCCAGCAGCGCAGGGTTGAACACTGAAGCTTTCTTT. Translation: CASSAGLNTEAFF.